These 20 T cell receptor beta chains were all obtained from the same sample, sequenced in a study of T cells in Graves' hyperthyroidism and ophthalmopathy. TCR beta CDR3 sequences were amplified from RNA transcripts. First-round RT-PCR of the TCR CDR3 relied on the HTBI primer set. TCRdb ran MiXCR on the multiplex PCR reads and lists one entry per CDR3 protein. Among around 340,000 distinct CDR3 sequences, roughly 15% were seen once, and the ten largest hold roughly 35%. The specimen sequenced was blood. All receptors derive from a woman younger than 45 with Graves' hyperthyroidism that later progressed to Graves' ophthalmopathy.

This clonotype occurred many times. This sequence joins TRBV27 and TRBJ1-5, with 9 bases aligning to TRBD1. Germline lookup yields CDR1 MNHEY and CDR2 SMNVEV (reference sequence). This CDR3 is 17 amino acids long. V lost 5 bases to trimming and J lost 5 bases; unmatched junction nucleotides: 13. The CDR3: CASSPWTGESLHQPQHF. The CDR3 DNA reads as TGTGCCAGCAGTCCCTGGACAGGGGAAAGTCTCCATCAGCCCCAGCATTTT.

As regards this clonotype: A read error is possible here, since a much larger clone lies one base away. The CDR3 loop is CARRPTGNSNQPQHF. CDR3 in DNA: TGTGCCAGACGACCGACAGGGAATAGCAATCAGCCCCAGCATTTT. This chain connects TRBV6-1 to TRBJ1-5; 7 bases align to TRBD1. Germline-derived CDR1 and CDR2 are MNHNS and SASEGT. This CDR3 is built from 15 residues. With 9 bases clipped from V and 0 bases from J, the junction kept 8 bases outside the gene matches.

With regard to this clonotype: With a much larger clone just one base away, this may be a read error. The J gene is TRBJ2-7, the V gene TRBV5-6; 10 bases align to TRBD1. V shed 5 bases, J shed 2 bases, and the junction held 7 bases outside the gene matches. The CDR3 is 15 residues long. Per the germline V gene, CDR1 is SGHDT and CDR2 is YYEEEE. The CDR3 loop is CASSSGQGVAYEQYF. The CDR3 nucleotides are TGTGCCAGCAGTTCTGGACAGGGGGTCGCCTACGAGCAGTACTTC. Full variable domain (outside the CDR3, taken from reference TRBV5-6 and TRBJ2-7): DAGVTQSPTHLIKTRGQQVTLRCSPKSGHDTVSWYQQALGQGPQFIFQYYEEEERQRGNFPDRFSGHQFPNYSSELNVNALLLGDSALYLCASSSGQGVAYEQYFGPGTRLTVT.

This clonotype was seen more than once but under ten times. The rearrangement uses TRBV2 and TRBJ1-2; 8 nucleotides line up with TRBD1. CDR1 SNHLY and CDR2 FYNNEI come from the germline V gene. V gave up 4 bases and J gave up 7 bases; unmatched junction bases: 5. The CDR3 is 13 residues long. CDR3 residues: CASSGQGRGGYTF. The CDR3, as DNA: TGTGCCAGCAGTGGACAGGGGAGAGGTGGCTACACCTTC.

This chain links TRBV3-1 with TRBJ1-2; TRBD1 is a possible D gene (6 bases). V was trimmed by 5 bases and J by 2 bases, leaving 21 bases between them. Germline CDR1 reads LGHDT; CDR2 reads YNNKEL (reference sequence). The CDR3 loop spans 17 amino acids. In nucleotides, the CDR3 is TGTGCCAGCAGCGATCCCTTGGGAGGACAGTGGAACTATGGCTACACCTTC. This gives the protein CASSDPLGGQWNYGYTF.

The gene calls are TRBV11-2 and TRBJ2-7, with 7 positions matching TRBD2. CDR1 and CDR2 (germline): SGHAT, FQNNGV. After removal of 7 bases from V and 3 bases from J, the junction contained 12 bases not matched to a gene. The CDR3 is 15 residues long. The CDR3 nucleotides are TGTGCCAGCATCGCCGTCCGCGGGGGTAACTACGAGCAGTACTTC. Translating gives CASIAVRGGNYEQYF. The full variable domain, completed using reference TRBV11-2 and TRBJ2-7, is EAGVAQSPRYKIIEKRQSVAFWCNPISGHATLYWYQQILGQGPKLLIQFQNNGVVDDSQLPKDRFSAERLKGVDSTLKIQPAKLEDSAVYLCASIAVRGGNYEQYFGPGTRLTVT.

The chain is built from TRBV10-3 and TRBJ2-1, with D possibly TRBD2 on 5 matching bases. This CDR3 has 13 residues. V shed 9 bases and J shed 5 bases, with 14 bases lying between them. The germline CDR1 and CDR2 sequences are ENHRY and SYGVKD. CDR3 protein: CAIWTPTNNEQFF. The DNA of the CDR3 is TGTGCCATTTGGACTCCTACAAACAATGAGCAGTTCTTC.

The J gene is TRBJ1-2, the V gene TRBV13; D is possibly TRBD1 (5 bases). The CDR3 length is 12 residues. Trimming removed 5 bases from V and 6 bases from J, with 10 bases in between. The germline CDR1 and CDR2 sequences are PRHDT and FYEKMQ (reference sequence). This chain's CDR3 is CASSQGVHGYTF. The CDR3 bases are TGTGCCAGCAGCCAAGGGGTCCATGGCTACACCTTC.

At least ten counts were recorded for this clonotype. V gene TRBV12-3 or TRBV12-4 combines with J gene TRBJ2-2, with D tentatively TRBD1 (6 bases). With 5 bases removed from V and 8 bases from J, the gap between germline ends came to 15 bases. The CDR3 loop spans 14 amino acids. This CDR3 is CASSRPGTMGELFF. CDR3 in DNA: TGTGCCAGCAGTCGTCCCGGGACAATGGGGGAGCTGTTTTTT.

At least ten counts were recorded for this clonotype. The V call is TRBV24-1, the J call TRBJ2-7, with a possible D match to TRBD1 (6 bases). CDR3 length: 14 amino acids. V gave up 4 bases and J gave up 5 bases, with 14 bases separating them. CDR1 is KGHDR and CDR2 is SFDVKD in the germline V gene. In DNA form, the CDR3 reads TGTGCCACCAGTGAATCAGACAGGCTAAACGAGCAGTACTTC. Protein product: CATSESDRLNEQYF.

This clonotype was seen repeatedly, ten times or more. In DNA form, the CDR3 reads TGTGCCAGCAGCTTAGCGTTAGGCGATTATAGCAATCAGCCCCAGCATTTT. This encodes CASSLALGDYSNQPQHF. The chain employs TRBV7-8 and TRBJ1-5; the D is unclear. The germline V gene has CDR1 SGHVS and CDR2 FQNEAQ. The CDR3 spans 17 residues. Trimming pared 0 bases from V and 0 bases from J, leaving 12 bases between.

This clonotype was picked up many times. This chain uses TRBV28 with TRBJ2-3; 10 nucleotides align to TRBD1. V shed 2 bases, J shed 4 bases, and the junction held 15 bases outside the gene matches. Germline loops: CDR1 MDHEN, CDR2 SYDVKM. The CDR3 spans 19 residues. The CDR3 DNA reads as TGTGCCAGCAGTTTAGAGGGTGGAGACAGGGGGCGATGGGCAGATACGCAGTATTTT. Its translation is CASSLEGGDRGRWADTQYF. The full variable domain, rest sourced from reference TRBV28 and TRBJ2-3, is DVKVTQSSRYLVKRTGEKVFLECVQDMDHENMFWYRQDPGLGLRLIYFSYDVKMKEKGDIPEGYSVSREKKERFSLILESASTNQTSMYLCASSLEGGDRGRWADTQYFGPGTRLTVL.

The V and J genes are TRBV20-1 and TRBJ2-5; TRBD2 matches at 10 bases. Germline V gene lookup returns CDR1 DFQATT and CDR2 SNEGSKA (reference sequence). The junction had 5 bases not matched to a gene; V was cut back by 1 base and J by 3 bases. This CDR3 spans 15 amino acids. The CDR3 spells CSARVGLAGEETQYF. CDR3 DNA: TGCAGTGCTAGAGTTGGGCTAGCGGGAGAAGAGACCCAGTACTTC.

The V call is TRBV5-1, the J call TRBJ1-1; no clear D gene. There are 14 residues in the CDR3. CDR1 and CDR2 from the germline V gene are SGHRS and YFSETQ. With 0 bases removed from V and 6 bases from J, the gap between germline ends came to 12 bases. Here the CDR3 DNA reads TGCGCCAGCAGCTTGGAAGGGAGATCGGCTGAAGCTTTCTTT. This translates into CASSLEGRSAEAFF.

This clonotype has a count of ten or more. V usage is TRBV2 and J usage is TRBJ2-7; TRBD2 aligns across 11 bases. Trimming at V came to 6 bases and at J to 2 bases, leaving 6 bases not matched to a gene. This CDR3 is 15 amino acids long. The germline gives CDR1 SNHLY, CDR2 FYNNEI. CDR3 region: CASRVTSGITYEQYF. The DNA of the CDR3 is TGTGCCAGCAGAGTGACTAGCGGGATTACCTACGAGCAGTACTTC.

In this sample, this clonotype turned up many times. V and J are TRBV5-5 and TRBJ2-7; 7 bases line up with TRBD1. In germline, CDR1 is SGHKS, CDR2 YYEKEE (reference sequence). This CDR3 is 15 amino acids long. Trimming took 4 bases from V and 3 from J; bases not matched to a gene: 10. In nucleotides, the CDR3 is TGTGCCAGCAGCCGAACCCGGGACAGACACTACGAGCAGTACTTC. Amino acids: CASSRTRDRHYEQYF.

This clonotype was recorded at least ten times. The chain employs TRBV5-1 and TRBJ2-1; unclear D gene. The CDR3 runs to 14 residues. Germline V gene data show CDR1 as SGHRS and CDR2 as YFSETQ. The V end lost 2 bases, the J end lost 2 bases, and 8 bases lay between the germline ends. CDR3 in amino acids: CASSFDTTYNEQFF. The CDR3 DNA follows: TGCGCCAGCAGCTTTGACACAACCTACAATGAGCAGTTCTTC.

This clonotype was found many times. CDR3 bases: TGTGCCAGCAGTTTGGGCATTAGCAATCAGCCCCAGCATTTT. It codes for CASSLGISNQPQHF. The chain couples TRBV27 to TRBJ1-5, with D hard to call. V was trimmed by 3 bases and J by 0 bases, leaving 6 bases between them. The germline CDR1 and CDR2 sequences are MNHEY and SMNVEV (reference sequence). The CDR3 totals 14 residues.

Ten or more counts support this clonotype. This chain links TRBV11-1 with TRBJ1-2; D call uncertain. V lost 1 base to trimming and J lost 2 bases, with 8 bases between them. The germline gives CDR1 SGHAT, CDR2 FQDESV (reference sequence). CDR3 length: 14 residues. The CDR3 is CASSLDVRNYGYTF. CDR3 DNA: TGTGCCAGCAGCTTAGACGTTCGCAACTATGGCTACACCTTC.

This clonotype was recorded a few times. The chain employs TRBV12-3 or TRBV12-4 and TRBJ1-1; the D is unclear. The CDR3 loop spans 14 amino acids. V was shortened by 5 bases and J by 1 base, with 11 bases between the two germline ends. CDR3 residues: CASSPRGQNTEAFF. The CDR3 nucleotides read TGTGCCAGCAGTCCTAGAGGCCAGAACACTGAAGCTTTCTTT.